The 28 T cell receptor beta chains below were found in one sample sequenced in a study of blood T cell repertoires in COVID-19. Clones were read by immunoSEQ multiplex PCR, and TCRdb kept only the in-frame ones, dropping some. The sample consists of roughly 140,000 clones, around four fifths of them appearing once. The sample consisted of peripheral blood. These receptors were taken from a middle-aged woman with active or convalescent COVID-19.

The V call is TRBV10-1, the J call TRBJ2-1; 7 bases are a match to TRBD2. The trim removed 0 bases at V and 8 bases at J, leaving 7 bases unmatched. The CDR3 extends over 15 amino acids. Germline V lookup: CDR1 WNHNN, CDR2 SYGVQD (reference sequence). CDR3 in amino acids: CASSESFAGEDEQFF. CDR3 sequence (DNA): TGCGCCAGCAGTGAGTCCTTCGCGGGGGAGGATGAGCAGTTCTTC.

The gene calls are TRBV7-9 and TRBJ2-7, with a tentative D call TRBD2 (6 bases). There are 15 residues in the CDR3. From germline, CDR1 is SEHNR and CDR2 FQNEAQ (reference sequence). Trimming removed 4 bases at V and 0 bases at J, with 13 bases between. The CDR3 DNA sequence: TGTGCCAGCAGCTCGGGACTTCTATTCTCCTACGAGCAGTACTTC. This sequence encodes CASSSGLLFSYEQYF.

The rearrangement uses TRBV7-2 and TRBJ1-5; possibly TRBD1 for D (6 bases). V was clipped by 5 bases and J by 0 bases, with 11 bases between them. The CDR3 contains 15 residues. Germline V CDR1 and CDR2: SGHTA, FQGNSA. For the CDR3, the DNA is TGTGCCAGCAGCCTCAGGGGAAATAGCAATCAGCCCCAGCATTTT. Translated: CASSLRGNSNQPQHF.

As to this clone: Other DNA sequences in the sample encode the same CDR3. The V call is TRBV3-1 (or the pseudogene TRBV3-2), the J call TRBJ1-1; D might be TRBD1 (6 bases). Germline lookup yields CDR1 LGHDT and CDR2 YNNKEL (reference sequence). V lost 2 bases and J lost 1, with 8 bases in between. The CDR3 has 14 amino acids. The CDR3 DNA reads TGTGCCAGCAGCCAATTACAGGGGAACACTGAAGCTTTCTTT. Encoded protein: CASSQLQGNTEAFF.

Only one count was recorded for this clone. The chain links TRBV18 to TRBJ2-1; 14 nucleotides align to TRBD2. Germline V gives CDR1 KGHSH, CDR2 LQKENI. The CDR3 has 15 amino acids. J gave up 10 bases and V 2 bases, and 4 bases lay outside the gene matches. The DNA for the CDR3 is TGTGCCAGCTCACCAGGGACTAGCGGGAGCAGGGAGCAGTTCTTC. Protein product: CASSPGTSGSREQFF. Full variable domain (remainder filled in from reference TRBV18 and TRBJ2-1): NAGVMQNPRHLVRRRGQEARLRCSPMKGHSHVYWYRQLPEEGLKFMVYLQKENIIDESGMPKERFSAEFPKEGPSILRIQQVVRGDSAAYFCASSPGTSGSREQFFGPGTRLTVL.

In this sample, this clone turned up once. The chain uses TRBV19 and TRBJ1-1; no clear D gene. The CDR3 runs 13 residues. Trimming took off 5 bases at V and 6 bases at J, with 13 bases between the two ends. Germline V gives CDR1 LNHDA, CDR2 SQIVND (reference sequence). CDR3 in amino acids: CASSGQRVAEAFF. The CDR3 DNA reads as TGTGCCAGTAGTGGGCAGAGAGTCGCTGAAGCTTTCTTT.

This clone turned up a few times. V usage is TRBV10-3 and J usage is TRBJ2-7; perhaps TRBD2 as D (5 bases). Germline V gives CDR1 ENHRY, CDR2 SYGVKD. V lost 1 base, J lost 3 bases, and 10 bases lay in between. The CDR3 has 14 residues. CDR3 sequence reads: CAISEFSGVYEQYF. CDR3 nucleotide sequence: TGTGCCATCAGTGAGTTCTCCGGGGTCTACGAGCAGTACTTC.

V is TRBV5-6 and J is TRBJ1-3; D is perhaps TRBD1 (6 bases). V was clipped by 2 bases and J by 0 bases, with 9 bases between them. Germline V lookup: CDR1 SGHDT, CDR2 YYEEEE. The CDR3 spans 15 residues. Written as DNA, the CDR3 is TGTGCCAGCAGCTTTGACAGGAGCTCTGGAAACACCATATATTTT. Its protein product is CASSFDRSSGNTIYF.

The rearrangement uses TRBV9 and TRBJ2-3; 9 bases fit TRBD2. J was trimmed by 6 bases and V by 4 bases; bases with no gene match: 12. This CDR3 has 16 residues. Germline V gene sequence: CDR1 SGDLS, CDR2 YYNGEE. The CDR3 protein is CASSPKRGAEWDTQYF. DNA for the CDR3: TGTGCCAGCAGCCCTAAGCGGGGGGCCGAGTGGGATACGCAGTATTTT.

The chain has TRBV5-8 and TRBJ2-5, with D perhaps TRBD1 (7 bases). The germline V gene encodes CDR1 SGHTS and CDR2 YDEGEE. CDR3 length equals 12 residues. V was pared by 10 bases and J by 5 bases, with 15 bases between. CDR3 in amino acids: CAGGDSRETQYF. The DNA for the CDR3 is TGTGCCGGAGGGGACAGTCGGGAGACCCAGTACTTC.

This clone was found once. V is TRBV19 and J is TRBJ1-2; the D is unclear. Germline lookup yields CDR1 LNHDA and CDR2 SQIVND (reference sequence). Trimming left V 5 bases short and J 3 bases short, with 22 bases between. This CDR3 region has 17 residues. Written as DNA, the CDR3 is TGTGCCAGTAGTCTCATGGGAGGGTTCTCCGGTGACTATGGCTACACCTTC. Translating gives CASSLMGGFSGDYGYTF.

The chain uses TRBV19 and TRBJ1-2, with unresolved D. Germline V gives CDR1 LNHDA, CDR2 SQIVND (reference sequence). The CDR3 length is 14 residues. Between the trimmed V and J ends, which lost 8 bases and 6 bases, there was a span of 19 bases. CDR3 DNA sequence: TGTGCCAGTTACAGTGAGCCCCGGCCTGATGGCTACACCTTC. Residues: CASYSEPRPDGYTF.

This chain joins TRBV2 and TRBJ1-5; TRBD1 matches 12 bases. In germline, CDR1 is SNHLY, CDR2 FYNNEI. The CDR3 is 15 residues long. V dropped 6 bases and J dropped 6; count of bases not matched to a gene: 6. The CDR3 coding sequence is TGTGCCAGCAGGGGACAGGGGGCGGGTGGTCAGCCCCAGCATTTT. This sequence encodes CASRGQGAGGQPQHF.

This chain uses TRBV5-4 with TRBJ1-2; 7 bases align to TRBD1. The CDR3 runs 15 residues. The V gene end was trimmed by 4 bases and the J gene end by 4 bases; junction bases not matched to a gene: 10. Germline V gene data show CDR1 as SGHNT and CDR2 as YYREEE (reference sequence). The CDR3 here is CASSPTHRDSYGYTF. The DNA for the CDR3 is TGTGCCAGCAGCCCAACTCACCGGGACAGCTATGGCTACACCTTC.

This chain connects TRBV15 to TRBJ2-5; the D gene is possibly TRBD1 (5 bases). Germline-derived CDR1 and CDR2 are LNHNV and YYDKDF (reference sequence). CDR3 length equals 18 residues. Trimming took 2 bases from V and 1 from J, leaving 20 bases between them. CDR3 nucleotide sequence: TGTGCCACCAGCAGATCGATATTGACAGCCCGTGCCCAAGAGACCCAGTACTTC. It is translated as CATSRSILTARAQETQYF.

The CDR3 is CASSVDVGESGNTIYF. CDR3 coding DNA: TGTGCCAGCAGCGTAGATGTGGGCGAGAGTGGAAACACCATATATTTT. The chain uses TRBV9 and TRBJ1-3, with no clear D. Germline V lookup: CDR1 SGDLS, CDR2 YYNGEE. The CDR3 length is 16 residues. V was trimmed by 0 bases and J by 3 bases, leaving 13 bases between them.

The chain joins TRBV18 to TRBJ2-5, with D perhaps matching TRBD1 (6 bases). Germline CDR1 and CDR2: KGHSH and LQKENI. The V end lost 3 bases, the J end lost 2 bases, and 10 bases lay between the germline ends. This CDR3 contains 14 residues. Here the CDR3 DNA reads TGTGCCAGCTCACCCAGAACAGGGCAAGAGACCCAGTACTTC. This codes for CASSPRTGQETQYF.

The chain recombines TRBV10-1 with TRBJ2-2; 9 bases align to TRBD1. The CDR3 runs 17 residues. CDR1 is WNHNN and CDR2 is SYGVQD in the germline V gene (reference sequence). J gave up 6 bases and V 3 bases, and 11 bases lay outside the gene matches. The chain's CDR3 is CASSENRRTGEAGELFF. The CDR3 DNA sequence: TGCGCCAGCAGTGAAAACCGTCGGACAGGGGAGGCCGGGGAGCTGTTTTTT.

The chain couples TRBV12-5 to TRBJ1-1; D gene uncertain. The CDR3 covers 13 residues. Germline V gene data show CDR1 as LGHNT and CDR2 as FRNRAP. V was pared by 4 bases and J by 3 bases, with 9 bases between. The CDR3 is CASGYGVDTEAFF. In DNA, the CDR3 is TGTGCTAGTGGTTACGGGGTTGACACTGAAGCTTTCTTT.

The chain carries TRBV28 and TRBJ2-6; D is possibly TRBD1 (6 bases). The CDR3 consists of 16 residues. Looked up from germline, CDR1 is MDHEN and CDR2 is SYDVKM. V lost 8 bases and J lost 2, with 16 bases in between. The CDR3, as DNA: TGTGCCAGCGATACTTTAGGGACAACTGGGGCCAACGTCCTGACTTTC. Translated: CASDTLGTTGANVLTF.

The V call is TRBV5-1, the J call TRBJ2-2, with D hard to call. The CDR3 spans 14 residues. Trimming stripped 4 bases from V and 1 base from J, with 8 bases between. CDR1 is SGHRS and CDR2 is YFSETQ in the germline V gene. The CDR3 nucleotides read TGCGCCAGCAGCCGTGACATGAACACCGGGGAGCTGTTTTTT. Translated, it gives CASSRDMNTGELFF.

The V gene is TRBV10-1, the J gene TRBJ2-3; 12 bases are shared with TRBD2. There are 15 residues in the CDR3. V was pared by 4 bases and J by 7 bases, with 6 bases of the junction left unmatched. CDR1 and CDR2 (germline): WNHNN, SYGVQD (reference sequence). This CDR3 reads CASSATSGGPNTQYF. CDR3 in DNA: TGCGCCAGCAGTGCCACTAGCGGGGGGCCAAATACGCAGTATTTT.

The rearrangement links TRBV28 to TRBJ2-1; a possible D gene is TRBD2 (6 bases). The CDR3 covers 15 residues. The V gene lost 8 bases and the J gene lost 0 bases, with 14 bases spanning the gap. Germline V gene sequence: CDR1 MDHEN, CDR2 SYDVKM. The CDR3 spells CASGTSRSSYNEQFF. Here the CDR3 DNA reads TGTGCCAGCGGGACTTCAAGGAGCTCCTACAATGAGCAGTTCTTC. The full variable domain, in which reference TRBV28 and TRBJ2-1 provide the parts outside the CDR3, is DVKVTQSSRYLVKRTGEKVFLECVQDMDHENMFWYRQDPGLGLRLIYFSYDVKMKEKGDIPEGYSVSREKKERFSLILESASTNQTSMYLCASGTSRSSYNEQFFGPGTRLTVL.

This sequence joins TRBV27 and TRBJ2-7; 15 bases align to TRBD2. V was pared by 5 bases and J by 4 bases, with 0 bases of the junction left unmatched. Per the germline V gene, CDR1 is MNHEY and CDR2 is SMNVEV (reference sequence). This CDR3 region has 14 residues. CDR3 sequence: CASSGTSGGYEQYF. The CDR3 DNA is TGTGCCAGCAGTGGGACTAGCGGGGGGTACGAGCAGTACTTC.

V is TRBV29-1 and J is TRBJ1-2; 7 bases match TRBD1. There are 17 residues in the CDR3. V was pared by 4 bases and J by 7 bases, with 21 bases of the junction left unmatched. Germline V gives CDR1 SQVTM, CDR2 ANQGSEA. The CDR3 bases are TGCAGCGTTGTAGGGGTGGCAGGGGGAAGCCCCCTTGCTGGCTACACCTTC. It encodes CSVVGVAGGSPLAGYTF.

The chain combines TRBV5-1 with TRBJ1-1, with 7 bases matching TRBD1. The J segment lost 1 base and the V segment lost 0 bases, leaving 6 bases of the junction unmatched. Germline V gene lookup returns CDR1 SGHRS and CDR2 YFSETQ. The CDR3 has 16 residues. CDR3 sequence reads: CASSLGDSLANTEAFF. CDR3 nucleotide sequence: TGCGCCAGCAGCTTGGGGGACAGTTTGGCGAACACTGAAGCTTTCTTT.

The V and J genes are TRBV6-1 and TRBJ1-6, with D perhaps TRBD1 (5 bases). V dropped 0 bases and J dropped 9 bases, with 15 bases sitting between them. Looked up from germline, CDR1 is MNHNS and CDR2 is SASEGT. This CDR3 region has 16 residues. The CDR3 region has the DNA TGTGCCAGCAGTGAAGCGCGGGGATGGGACCGTTCACCCCTCCACTTT. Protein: CASSEARGWDRSPLHF.

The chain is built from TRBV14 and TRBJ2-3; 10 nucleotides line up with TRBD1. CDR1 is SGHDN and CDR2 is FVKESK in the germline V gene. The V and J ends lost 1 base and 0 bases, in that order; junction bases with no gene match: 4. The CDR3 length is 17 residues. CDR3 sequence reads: CASSQAWDRGSTDTQYF. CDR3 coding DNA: TGTGCCAGCAGCCAAGCCTGGGACAGGGGCAGCACAGATACGCAGTATTTT.